This T cell receptor beta chain was documented in a study of beta chain features in type 1 diabetes. CD45RO/CCR7/CD25/CD127/CD95/CD27 staining was used to isolate CD4+ naive, central memory, regulatory and stem cell-like memory cells by sorting. The study reverse transcribed the entire isolated RNA, so it sequenced expressed TCRB transcripts. Profiled with immunoSEQ multiplex PCR; TCRdb holds only in-frame clones, not every one. In the table there are about 27,000 clones, roughly three fifths of which are singletons. Study findings and constraints: In every one of the four CD4+ subsets, TCRB CDR3s were moderately but significantly shorter in Type 1 diabetes patients.

Comment on this clone: Its target is not known.

The sequence came from a woman under 30 with type 1 diabetes. Sequencing was performed on Tregs from blood.

CDR3 DNA: TGTGCCAGCAGGGGGACAGGGGAAAATCAGCCCCAGCATTTT. This translates into CASRGTGENQPQHF. V usage is TRBV2 and J usage is TRBJ1-5; 10 nucleotides line up with TRBD1. The ends lost 6 bases at V and 4 bases at J; junction bases unmatched: 3. This CDR3 contains 14 residues. The germline V gene encodes CDR1 SNHLY and CDR2 FYNNEI.